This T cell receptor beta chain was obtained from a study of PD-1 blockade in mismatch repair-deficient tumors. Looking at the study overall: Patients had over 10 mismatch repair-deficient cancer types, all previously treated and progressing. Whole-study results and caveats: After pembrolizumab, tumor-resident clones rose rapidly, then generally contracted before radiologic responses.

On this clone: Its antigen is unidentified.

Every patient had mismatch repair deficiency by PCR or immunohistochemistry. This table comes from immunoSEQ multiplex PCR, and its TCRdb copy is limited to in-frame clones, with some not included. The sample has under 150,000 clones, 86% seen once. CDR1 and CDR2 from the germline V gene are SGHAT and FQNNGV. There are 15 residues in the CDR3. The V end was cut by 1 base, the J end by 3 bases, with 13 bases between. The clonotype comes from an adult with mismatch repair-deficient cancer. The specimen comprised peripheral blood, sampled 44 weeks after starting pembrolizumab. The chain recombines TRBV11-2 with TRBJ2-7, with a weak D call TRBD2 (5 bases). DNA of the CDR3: TGTGCCAGCAGCTTAGGCGGGTCTCCAGGCTACGAGCAGTACTTC. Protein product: CASSLGGSPGYEQYF.